This TCR beta chain was observed in a study of blood T cell repertoires in COVID-19. Assay: immunoSEQ multiplex PCR; the TCRdb copy retains only in-frame clones and omits some. The table includes roughly 60,000 clones, around four fifths detected once. After removal of 6 bases from V and 3 bases from J, the junction contained 5 bases not matched to a gene. This CDR3 contains 15 residues. Germline CDR1 is MDHEN and CDR2 is SYDVKM. Details on this clone: This sample also contains other DNA sequences that code for the same CDR3.

This chain uses TRBV28 with TRBJ2-3; 11 bases are shared with TRBD2. Sample: peripheral blood. This clonotype originated in a human donor in a cohort sampled during active COVID-19. CDR3 amino acids: CASRRLAGPTDTQYF. The DNA of the CDR3 is TGTGCCAGCAGGAGACTAGCGGGACCTACAGATACGCAGTATTTT.